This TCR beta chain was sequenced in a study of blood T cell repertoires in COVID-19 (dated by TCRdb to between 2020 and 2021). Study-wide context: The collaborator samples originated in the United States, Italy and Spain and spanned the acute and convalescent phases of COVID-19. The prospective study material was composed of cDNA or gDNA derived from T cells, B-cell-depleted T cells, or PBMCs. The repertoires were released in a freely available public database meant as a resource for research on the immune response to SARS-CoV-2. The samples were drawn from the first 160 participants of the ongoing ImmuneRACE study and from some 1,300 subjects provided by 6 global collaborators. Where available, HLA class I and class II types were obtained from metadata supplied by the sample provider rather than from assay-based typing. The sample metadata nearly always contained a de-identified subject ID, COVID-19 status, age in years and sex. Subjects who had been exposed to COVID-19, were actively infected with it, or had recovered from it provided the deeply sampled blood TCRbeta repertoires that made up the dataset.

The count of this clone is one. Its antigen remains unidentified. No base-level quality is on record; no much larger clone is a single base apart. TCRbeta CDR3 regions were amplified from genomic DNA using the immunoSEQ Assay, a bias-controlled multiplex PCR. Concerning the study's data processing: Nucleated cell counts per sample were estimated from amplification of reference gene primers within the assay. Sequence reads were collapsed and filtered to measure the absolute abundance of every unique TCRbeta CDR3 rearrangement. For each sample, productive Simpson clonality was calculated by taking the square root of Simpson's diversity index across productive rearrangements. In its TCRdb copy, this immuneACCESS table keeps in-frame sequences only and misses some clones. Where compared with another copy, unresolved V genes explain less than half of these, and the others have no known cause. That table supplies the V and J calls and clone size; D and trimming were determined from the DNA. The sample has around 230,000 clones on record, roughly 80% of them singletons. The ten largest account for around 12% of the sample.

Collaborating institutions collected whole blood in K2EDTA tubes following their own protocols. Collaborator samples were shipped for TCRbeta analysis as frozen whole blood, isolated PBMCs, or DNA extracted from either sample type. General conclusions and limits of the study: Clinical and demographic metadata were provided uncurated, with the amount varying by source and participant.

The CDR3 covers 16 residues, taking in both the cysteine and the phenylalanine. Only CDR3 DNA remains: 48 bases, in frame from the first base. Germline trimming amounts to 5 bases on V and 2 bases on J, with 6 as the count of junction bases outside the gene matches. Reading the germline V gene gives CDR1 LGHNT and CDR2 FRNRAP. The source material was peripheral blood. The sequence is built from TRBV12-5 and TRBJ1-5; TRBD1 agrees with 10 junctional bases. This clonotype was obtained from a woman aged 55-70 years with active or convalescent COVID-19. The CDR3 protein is CASGRTGGIGNQPQHF. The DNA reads TGTGCTAGTGGTAGGACAGGGGGTATTGGCAATCAGCCCCAGCATTTT.